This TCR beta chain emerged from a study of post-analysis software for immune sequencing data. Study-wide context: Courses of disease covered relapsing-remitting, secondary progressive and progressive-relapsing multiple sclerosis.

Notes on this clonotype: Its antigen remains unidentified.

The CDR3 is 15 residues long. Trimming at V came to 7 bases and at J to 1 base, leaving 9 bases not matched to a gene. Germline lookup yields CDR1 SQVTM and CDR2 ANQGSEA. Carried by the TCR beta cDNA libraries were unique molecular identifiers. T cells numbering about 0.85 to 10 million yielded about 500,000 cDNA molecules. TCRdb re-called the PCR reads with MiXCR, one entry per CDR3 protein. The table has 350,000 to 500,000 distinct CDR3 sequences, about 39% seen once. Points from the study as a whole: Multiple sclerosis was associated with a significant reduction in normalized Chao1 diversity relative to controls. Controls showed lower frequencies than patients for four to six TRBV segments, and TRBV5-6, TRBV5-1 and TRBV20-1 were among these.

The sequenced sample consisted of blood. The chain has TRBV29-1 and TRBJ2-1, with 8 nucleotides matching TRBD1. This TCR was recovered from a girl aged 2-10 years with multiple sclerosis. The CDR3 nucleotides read TGCAGCGCTGCCCCGACAGGGGATTCCTACAATGAGCAGTTCTTC. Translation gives CSAAPTGDSYNEQFF.